These T cell receptor beta chains were read from a single sample in a study of T cells in Graves' hyperthyroidism and ophthalmopathy. TCRdb itself ran the multiplex PCR reads through MiXCR, one entry per CDR3 protein. The sample records some 600,000 distinct CDR3 sequences, about 15% being singletons. Specimen: blood. The receptors originated from a woman under 40 with Graves' hyperthyroidism that later progressed to Graves' ophthalmopathy. The CDR3 runs from the conserved cysteine through the conserved F or W. The order of the fields is J gene, clone size, D gene, V gene, CDR3 protein, CDR3 DNA. The D gene is left open where the match is weak. A clone size is listed for some rows: how often the clone was seen (once, few, many), or a class if it is expanded.

>TRBJ1-5|many|NA|TRBV30
CAWSNTNNQPQHF
TGTGCCTGGAGTAACACAAACAATCAGCCCCAGCATTTT
>TRBJ1-6|many|NA|TRBV27
CASSLTARGSSPLHF
TGTGCCAGCAGTTTAACGGCCAGGGGATCTTCACCCCTCCACTTT
>TRBJ2-7|many|NA|TRBV14
CASSQLRERGEQYF
TGTGCCAGCAGCCAATTACGGGAGAGAGGCGAGCAGTACTTC
>TRBJ1-5|many|NA|TRBV6-1
CASSEALGQPQHF
TGTGCCAGCAGTGAAGCGCTGGGGCAGCCCCAGCATTTT
>TRBJ2-1|NA|NA|TRBV30
CAWSRKGNEQFF
TGTGCCTGGAGTCGCAAAGGCAATGAGCAGTTCTTC
>TRBJ2-5|NA|NA|TRBV12-5
CASGLEGPRTQSF
TGTGCTAGTGGTTTGGAGGGGCCAAGGACCCAGTCCTTC
>TRBJ2-7|NA|NA|TRBV5-4
CASTGLDLGVPLYEQYF
TGTGCCAGCACCGGCTTGGATTTGGGGGTACCCCTCTACGAGCAGTACTTC
>TRBJ2-3|many|TRBD2|TRBV25-1
CASSSGRSSTDTQYF
TGTGCCAGCAGTAGCGGGAGGTCAAGCACAGATACGCAGTATTTT
>TRBJ1-1|NA|NA|TRBV29-1
CSVDGGRGVTEAFF
TGCAGCGTTGACGGGGGGCGAGGAGTTACTGAAGCTTTCTTT
>TRBJ2-3|NA|TRBD1|TRBV11-3
CASSPDRVDTQYF
TGTGCCAGCAGCCCGGACAGGGTGGATACGCAGTATTTT
>TRBJ2-3|NA|TRBD2|TRBV5-1
CASSSGLAGVSADTQYF
TGCGCCAGCAGCTCAGGACTAGCGGGAGTTTCGGCAGATACGCAGTATTTT
>TRBJ2-1|few|NA|TRBV7-8
CASSSYRDNEQFF
TGTGCCAGCAGCTCGTATAGGGACAATGAGCAGTTCTTC
>TRBJ1-5|many|NA|TRBV5-1
CASSYDRDQPQHF
TGCGCCAGCAGCTACGACCGGGATCAGCCCCAGCATTTT
>TRBJ2-1|few|NA|TRBV4-3
CASSQERSNEQFF
TGCGCCAGCAGCCAAGAGAGGAGCAATGAGCAGTTCTTC
>TRBJ2-1|many|NA|TRBV27
CASSLRPAASNEQFF
TGTGCCAGCAGTTTAAGACCCGCAGCCTCTAATGAGCAGTTCTTC
>TRBJ1-6|many|NA|TRBV19
CASSITQNSPLHF
TGTGCCAGTAGTATTACACAAAATTCACCCCTCCACTTT
>TRBJ1-2|many|TRBD1|TRBV28
CASSTGTGTPNYGYTF
TGTGCCAGCAGCACCGGGACAGGGACCCCAAACTATGGCTACACCTTC
>TRBJ1-1|many|NA|TRBV12-3/TRBV12-4
CASSFRQVNTEAFF
TGTGCCAGCAGTTTTAGACAGGTGAACACTGAAGCTTTCTTT
>TRBJ2-7|NA|TRBD2|TRBV5-4
CASSRGLAGVGEQYF
TGTGCCAGCAGCCGAGGACTAGCGGGAGTTGGAGAGCAGTACTTC
>TRBJ2-7|many|NA|TRBV6-2/TRBV6-3
CASSYQGITWDEQYF
TGTGCCAGCAGTTACCAGGGAATCACCTGGGACGAGCAGTACTTC
>TRBJ1-5|many|NA|TRBV24-1
CATSVPVEEWSNQPQHF
TGTGCCACCAGCGTACCCGTTGAGGAGTGGAGCAATCAGCCCCAGCATTTT
>TRBJ1-2|NA|NA|TRBV7-2
CASAPGGRDGYTF
TGTGCCAGCGCCCCCGGTGGTAGGGATGGCTACACCTTC